This T cell receptor (beta chain) was recovered during a study of blood T cells in healthy people across ages. Donors each provided approximately 9.6 milliliters of peripheral blood. The use of a sample-barcoded 5' primer and a J-beta primer mix characterized a second PCR of roughly 7 to 12 cycles. TCRdb called the 5' RACE reads again in MiXCR, with one record for every CDR3 protein. The sample carries 1.5 million to 2 million distinct CDR3 sequences, approximately 30% recorded once. Notes on the study in general: Researchers report that TCR beta diversity correlated strongly with naive T cell percentage.

Germline V CDR1 and CDR2: SGHTA, FQGNSA. The CDR3 is 16 residues long. V lost 4 bases and J lost 0; bases outside the gene matches: 7. As for this clonotype: Its specificity is unknown.

Sequenced sample: blood. The rearrangement uses TRBV7-2 and TRBJ2-7, with 9 bases matching TRBD2. The receptor's source is a woman aged 25 to 39 in good health. DNA of the CDR3: TGTGCCAGCAGCTACCTCCGGACTAGCGCCTCCTACGAGCAGTACTTC. The encoded protein is CASSYLRTSASYEQYF.